This is a list of T cell receptor beta chains from one sample in a study of OX40 agonist ivuxolimab in advanced cancers. Generated by immunoSEQ multiplex PCR, the TCRdb table keeps only in-frame clones and is missing some. This sample has about 40,000 clones, with 82% found just once. This sample comprised CD4+ or CD8+ T cells sorted from blood, obtained in a trial of the OX40 agonist ivuxolimab. The receptors here all came from an adult with an advanced solid tumor such as melanoma, head and neck, liver or kidney cancer. Each CDR3 is given with its conserved first and last residue. D genes are given only for firm matches. Some rows have no size entry. The others give once, few or many, or a class for an expanded clone.

>TRBJ1-1|TRBV7-3|.|.
TGTGCCAGCAGCTTAGGTAGTAGGGGTCAGAACACTGAAGCTTTCTTT
CASSLGSRGQNTEAFF
>TRBJ2-5|TRBV19|.|.
TGTGCCAGTACTCAACACTACGGAGAGACCCAGTACTTC
CASTQHYGETQYF
>TRBJ1-5|TRBV27|TRBD1|.
TGTGCCAGCGGAACAGGGGGCTATCAGCCCCAGCATTTT
CASGTGGYQPQHF
>TRBJ1-3|TRBV19|.|.
TGTGCCAGTAGTATCGGCCCCCTACACTCTGGAAACACCATATATTTT
CASSIGPLHSGNTIYF
>TRBJ1-5|TRBV27|TRBD1|.
TGTGCCAGCAGTTTTGGCAGGGGGCCGGAGAGCAATCAGCCCCAGCATTTT
CASSFGRGPESNQPQHF
>TRBJ1-2|TRBV11-2|TRBD1|few
TGTGCCAGCAGCCCGAACGACAGGGTTGACTATGGCTACACCTTC
CASSPNDRVDYGYTF
>TRBJ2-3|TRBV28|.|.
TGTGCCAGCAGTCTTAGCCCCGGGACTCCGACAGATACGCAGTATTTT
CASSLSPGTPTDTQYF
>TRBJ2-5|TRBV5-4|TRBD2|.
TGTGCCAGCAGCTTGGTATCCGGGGGGGCCCAAGAGACCCAGTACTTC
CASSLVSGGAQETQYF
>TRBJ2-7|TRBV6-6|TRBD2|.
TGTGCCAGCAGTACGTCTAGCGGGGGATACGAGCAGTACTTC
CASSTSSGGYEQYF
>TRBJ2-7|TRBV7-8|.|.
TGTGCCAGCAGCTTTTCACCCCCACAGGGTTTAACTGACGAGCAGTACTTC
CASSFSPPQGLTDEQYF
>TRBJ2-2|TRBV14|.|.
TGTGCCAGCAGCCAAAGTCCAAAGGGGGGACTACCGAACACCGGGGAGCTGTTTTTT
CASSQSPKGGLPNTGELFF
>TRBJ2-2|TRBV5-1|TRBD1|few
TGCGCGACGGGACAGGGGGCGCGGGGCACCGGGGAGCTGTTTTTT
CATGQGARGTGELFF
>TRBJ2-4|TRBV5-1|TRBD2|.
TGCGCCAGCAGCTTCCAGACTAGCGGGAGTGTCGACATTCAGTACTTC
CASSFQTSGSVDIQYF
>TRBJ1-2|TRBV4-3|.|few
TGCGCCAGCAGCCAAGACCCAACTCCGGTATATGGCTACACCTTC
CASSQDPTPVYGYTF
>TRBJ2-3|TRBV5-1|TRBD2|.
TGCGCCAGCAGCTTGTGGGGGGGAAACACAGATACGCAGTATTTT
CASSLWGGNTDTQYF
>TRBJ2-2|TRBV19|.|.
TGTGCCAGTAGTATAGAAGGGTACACCGGGGAGCTGTTTTTT
CASSIEGYTGELFF
>TRBJ2-7|TRBV7-9|.|.
TGTGCCAGCAGCTTCCCTCGTGGGGGATACGAGCAGTACTTC
CASSFPRGGYEQYF
>TRBJ1-1|TRBV19|.|.
TGTGCCAGTAGTATTCGTTTGGTGGGTAGGACTGAAGCTTTCTTT
CASSIRLVGRTEAFF
>TRBJ2-2|TRBV7-3|TRBD1|.
TGTGCCAGCAGCCCAACCGGGACAGGGCGGGTCCGCACCGGGGAGCTGTTTTTT
CASSPTGTGRVRTGELFF
>TRBJ1-2|TRBV2|.|.
TGTGCCAGCAGCTCCGGGACAAGGATTAACTATGGCTACACCTTC
CASSSGTRINYGYTF